The 5 T cell receptor beta chains below all came from one sample that was sequenced in a study of cytomegalovirus exposure and HLA in healthy donors. Some clones are missing from TCRdb's copy, which holds only in-frame ones; the method was immunoSEQ multiplex PCR. The sample has 100,000 to 150,000 clones, around nine tenths seen once; the top ten hold approximately 1.5%. The sequenced material came from PBMCs. The source is a man aged 25 to 45 in good health and CMV-seronegative.

The rearrangement joins TRBV5-1 to TRBJ2-7; TRBD1 matches at 10 bases. The CDR3 is 14 amino acids. Germline V gives CDR1 SGHRS, CDR2 YFSETQ. The trim removed 5 bases at V and 4 bases at J, leaving 6 bases unmatched. The CDR3 loop reads CASRVGTGAYEQYF. CDR3 sequence (DNA): TGCGCCAGCAGGGTTGGGACAGGGGCTTACGAGCAGTACTTC. The full variable domain, rest sourced from reference TRBV5-1 and TRBJ2-7, is KAGVTQTPRYLIKTRGQQVTLSCSPISGHRSVSWYQQTPGQGLQFLFEYFSETQRNKGNFPGRFSGRQFSNSRSEMNVSTLELGDSALYLCASRVGTGAYEQYFGPGTRLTVT.

The chain employs TRBV9 and TRBJ2-1, with unresolved D. Per the germline V gene, CDR1 is SGDLS and CDR2 is YYNGEE. This CDR3 is built from 12 residues. The V gene lost 3 bases and the J gene lost 9 bases, with 10 bases spanning the gap. The CDR3 DNA is TGTGCCAGCAGCGCGTGGGCAGGTGAGCAGTTCTTC. Its translation: CASSAWAGEQFF.

This clone was detected only once. The V call is TRBV7-9, the J call TRBJ2-7; 9 bases agree with TRBD1. Unmatched junction bases numbered 5, after V lost 6 bases and J lost 2 bases. CDR3 length equals 14 residues. CDR1 SEHNR and CDR2 FQNEAQ come from the germline V gene (reference sequence). CDR3 nucleotides: TGTGCCAGCAGTGAGGGGACAGGGACCTACGAGCAGTACTTC. Its translation is CASSEGTGTYEQYF. The full variable domain, with the rest looked up from reference TRBV7-9 and TRBJ2-7, is DTGVSQNPRHKITKRGQNVTFRCDPISEHNRLYWYRQTLGQGPEFLTYFQNEAQLEKSRLLSDRFSAERPKGSFSTLEIQRTEQGDSAMYLCASSEGTGTYEQYFGPGTRLTVT.

This clone has just one count. This chain joins TRBV28 and TRBJ1-5; D is unresolved. Germline CDR1 is MDHEN and CDR2 is SYDVKM. The ends were cut back, 7 bases at V and 3 bases at J, with 25 bases in the middle. This CDR3 has 18 amino acids. The CDR3 protein is CASTLRHIASFFNQPQHF. In DNA, the CDR3 is TGTGCCAGCACCCTCCGCCACATTGCCTCCTTCTTCAATCAGCCCCAGCATTTT.

To note about this clone: An end of the junction differs from the germline gene, which may be a read error. This chain uses TRBV13 with TRBJ1-1; D is unresolved. The germline V gene encodes CDR1 PRHDT and CDR2 FYEKMQ (reference sequence). This CDR3 has 14 residues. CDR3 in amino acids: CASSVGSRIAEAFF. For the CDR3, the DNA is TGTGCCAGCAGCGTAGGGTCGAGGATCGCTGAAGCTTTCTTT.